A selection of T cell receptor beta chains follows, all from one sample in a study of long-term antiretroviral therapy in people with HIV. TCRdb's table, derived via immunoSEQ multiplex PCR, lists solely in-frame clones and lacks some. The sample shows around 17,000 clones, about 86% of them seen only once. The material sequenced was unsorted PBMCs, taken 0.1 years after starting antiretroviral therapy. These receptors were obtained from a man between 18 and 29 years old with HIV. Both conserved end residues are part of each CDR3.

j_call v_call cdr3_aa
TRBJ2-6 TRBV11-2 CASSLGFGADSGANVLTF
TRBJ2-5 TRBV29-1 CSVTGQAGETQYF
TRBJ1-1 TRBV27 CASSPHRGENTEAFF
TRBJ2-2 TRBV10-3 CAISLRGSGVSELFF
TRBJ2-3 TRBV6-1 CASSEDGGADTQYF
TRBJ1-1 TRBV5-1 CASSFGGTEAFF
TRBJ2-1 TRBV9 CASSVARAGSYNEQFF
TRBJ1-2 TRBV7-9 CASSPNVRSYGYTF
TRBJ2-7 TRBV13 CASSLSREHYEQYF
TRBJ2-2 TRBV29-1 CSGGLGLDRGAVF
TRBJ1-5 TRBV6-6 CASRGGENQPQHF
TRBJ1-4 TRBV7-9 CASSSQGGLFF
TRBJ2-7 TRBV19 CASSIGPVSYEQYF
TRBJ2-7 TRBV11-2 CASTWTSGYEQYF
TRBJ1-4 TRBV9 CASSARQGAGEKLFF
TRBJ1-2 TRBV28 CASSLSREHHLNYGYTF
TRBJ2-7 TRBV30 CAWTDSDSSYEQYF
TRBJ2-1 TRBV27 CASSSDGNEQFF
TRBJ2-5 TRBV30 CAWTVRRRDGTQYF
TRBJ2-3 TRBV18 CASSPTGLAAETQYF
TRBJ2-7 TRBV11-1 CASSLLAGVGEQYF
TRBJ1-1 TRBV19 CASSLSSTEAFF
TRBJ2-7 TRBV12-5 CASGSTVGQGSGEQYF
TRBJ2-3 TRBV5-1 CASSPANTDTQYF
TRBJ2-7 TRBV4-3 CASSQDRDGGHKQYF
TRBJ1-4 TRBV15 CATSREGFTTNEKLFF
TRBJ2-7 TRBV6-1 CASSEGLDRVYEQYF
TRBJ1-1 TRBV14 CASSLTNTEAFF
TRBJ2-5 TRBV4-3 CASSQERRPQETQYF
TRBJ2-5 TRBV5-1 CASSLSRTSEQETQYF
TRBJ2-6 TRBV9 CASSVRSSGANVLTF
TRBJ2-2 TRBV7-8 CASSLASASGLSNTGELFF
TRBJ2-7 TRBV5-4 CASSIKRSPPVGSSYEQYF
TRBJ1-2 TRBV29-1 CSVGTGEDYGYTF
TRBJ1-1 TRBV19 CASSPGTRAFF
TRBJ2-2 TRBV19 CASSKLLDGNTGELFF
TRBJ2-3 TRBV4-2 CASSQDGTSGVRADTQYF
TRBJ1-2 TRBV19 CASSAIPGQGDYGYTF
TRBJ2-7 TRBV10-3 CATRQEAIYEQYF
TRBJ2-1 TRBV11-1 CASSWPPDNEQFF
TRBJ2-7 TRBV5-4 CASSTEDRDYEQYF
TRBJ2-3 TRBV10-1 CASVRDTQYF
TRBJ1-1 TRBV19 CASREQGWNTEAFF
TRBJ2-7 TRBV12-5 CASADEGQGLSEQYF
TRBJ1-2 TRBV6-1 CASTWREGQVGYTF
TRBJ1-1 TRBV7-9 CASSKTESNTEAFF
TRBJ2-6 TRBV12-5 CASGPGTGASGANVLTF
TRBJ1-4 TRBV7-2 CASSLGGGRRNEKLFF
TRBJ1-2 TRBV6-6 CASVPEGYYGYTF
TRBJ1-2 TRBV29-1 CSVTTRDSLIRGYTF
TRBJ2-7 TRBV27 CASSPHAGAIDEQYF
TRBJ2-7 TRBV5-5 CASSPHPGGPPSYEQYF
TRBJ1-2 TRBV9 CASTLGGRGDGYTF
TRBJ2-3 TRBV10-3 CAITSGRTDTQYF
TRBJ2-2 TRBV29-1 CSVQGATGELFF
TRBJ2-4 TRBV2 CASSEGTANIQYF
TRBJ2-1 TRBV13 CASSLGSGGAVEQFF
TRBJ2-5 TRBV18 CASSPAAYQETQYF
TRBJ2-5 TRBV4-2 CASSQEAGGFSETQYF
TRBJ1-2 TRBV25-1 CASSDLSEYGYTF